This T cell receptor beta chain is drawn from a study of immune heterogeneity within non-small cell lung tumors. Across the study: Of all tumors, 4 turned out to be squamous cell carcinomas, more than 9 were non-squamous carcinomas and 1 was not otherwise specified. Study-wide results and limits: Largely different high-frequency T-cell receptor beta clonotypes were found between individual patients.

As template, the study used bulk tumor genomic DNA at 550 to 700 ng per sample. Several far-apart biopsies were taken per primary tumor during surgery. Enrolled patients presented with newly diagnosed, previously untreated non-small cell lung cancer and underwent curative surgery. Non-small cell lung cancer patients, newly diagnosed and having surgery with curative intent, served as donors. TCR beta CDR3 was amplified by multiplex PCR, first round roughly 10 cycles, 32 V and 13 J primers. MiXCR, run by TCRdb on the multiplex PCR reads, gives a single entry per CDR3 protein. This sample has 2,500 to 3,500 distinct CDR3 sequences, with around 40% found just once. This CDR3 is 14 amino acids long. Trimming took 5 bases from V and 2 from J, leaving 9 bases between them. Germline CDR1 is SGHNT and CDR2 is YENEEA. On this clonotype: What it recognizes is unknown. This may arise from a read error, as a much more abundant clone is one base away. The conserved phenylalanine or tryptophan normally closing the CDR3 is absent here, so this likely arose from a read error.

This TCR derives from a woman aged 45-65 years with non-small cell lung cancer. The rearrangement uses TRBV11-3 and TRBJ2-2; no firm D call. The sample taken for sequencing was lung tumor tissue. CDR3 in DNA: TGTGCCAGCAGCGGCAGAGGAAACACCGGGGAGCTGTTTCTT. Translated: CASSGRGNTGELFL.